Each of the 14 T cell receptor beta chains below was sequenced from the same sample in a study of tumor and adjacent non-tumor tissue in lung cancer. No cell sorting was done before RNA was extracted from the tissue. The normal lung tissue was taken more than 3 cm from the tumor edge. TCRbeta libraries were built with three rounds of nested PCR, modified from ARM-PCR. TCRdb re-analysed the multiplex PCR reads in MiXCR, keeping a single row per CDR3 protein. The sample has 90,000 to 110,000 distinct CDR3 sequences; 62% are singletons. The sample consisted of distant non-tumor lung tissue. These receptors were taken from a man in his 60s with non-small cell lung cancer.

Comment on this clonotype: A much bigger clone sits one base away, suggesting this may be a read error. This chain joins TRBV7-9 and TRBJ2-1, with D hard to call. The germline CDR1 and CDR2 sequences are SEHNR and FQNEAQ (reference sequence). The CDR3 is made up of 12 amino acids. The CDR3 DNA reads TGTGCCAACAGCTTAGTAAGCGATGAGCAGTTCTTC. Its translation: CANSLVSDEQFF.

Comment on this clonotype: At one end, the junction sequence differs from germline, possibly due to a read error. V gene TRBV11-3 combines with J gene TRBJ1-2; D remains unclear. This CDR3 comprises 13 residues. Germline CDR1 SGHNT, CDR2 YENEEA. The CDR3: CACSLARMNGYTF. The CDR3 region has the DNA TGTGCCTGCAGCTTAGCCAGGATGAATGGCTACACCTTC.

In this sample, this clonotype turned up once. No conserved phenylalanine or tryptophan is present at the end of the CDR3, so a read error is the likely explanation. CDR3 in DNA: TGCGCCAGCAGCTCGGACTTTCGTACCGAGGAGCTGTTTTCT. It encodes CASSSDFRTEELFS. V and J are TRBV5-1 and TRBJ2-2, with TRBD2 as a possible D gene (5 bases). CDR1 is SGHRS and CDR2 is YFSETQ in the germline V gene. The CDR3 runs 14 residues.

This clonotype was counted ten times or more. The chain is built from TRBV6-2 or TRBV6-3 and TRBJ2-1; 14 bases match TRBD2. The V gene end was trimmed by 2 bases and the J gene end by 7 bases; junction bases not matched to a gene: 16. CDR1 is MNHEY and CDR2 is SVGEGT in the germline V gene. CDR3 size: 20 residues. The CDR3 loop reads CASSYTPLTSGRAKVNEQFF. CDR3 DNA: TGTGCCAGCAGTTACACGCCCTTGACTAGCGGGAGGGCCAAGGTGAATGAGCAGTTCTTC.

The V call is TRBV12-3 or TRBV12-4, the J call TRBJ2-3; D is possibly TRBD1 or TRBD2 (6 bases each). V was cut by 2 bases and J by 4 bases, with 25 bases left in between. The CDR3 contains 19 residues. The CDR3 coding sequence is TGTGCCAGCAGTTTATTATCCCTAAAGACGGGGGCCCTCTCAGATACGCAGTATTTT. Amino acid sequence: CASSLLSLKTGALSDTQYF.

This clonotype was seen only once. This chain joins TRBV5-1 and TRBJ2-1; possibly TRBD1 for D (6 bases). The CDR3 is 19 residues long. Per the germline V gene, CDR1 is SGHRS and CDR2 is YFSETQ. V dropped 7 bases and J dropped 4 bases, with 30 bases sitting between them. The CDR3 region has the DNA TGCGCCAGCCGCAAGGGTGGGACAACCATATCCCCTAATTACAATGAGCAGTTCTTC. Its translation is CASRKGGTTISPNYNEQFF.

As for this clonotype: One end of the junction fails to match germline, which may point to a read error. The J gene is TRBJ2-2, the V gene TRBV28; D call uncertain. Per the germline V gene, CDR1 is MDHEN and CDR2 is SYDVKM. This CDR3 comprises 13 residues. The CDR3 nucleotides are TGTGCCAGCAGCAGAGGTCCCACCTGGGAGCTGTTTTTT. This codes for CASSRGPTWELFF.

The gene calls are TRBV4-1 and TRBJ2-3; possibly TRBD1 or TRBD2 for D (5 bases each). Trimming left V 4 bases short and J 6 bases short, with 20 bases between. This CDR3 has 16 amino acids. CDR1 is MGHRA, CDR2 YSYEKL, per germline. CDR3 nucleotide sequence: TGCGCCAGCAGCCGAGACCGGGACGTGGGGCTTGATACGCAGTATTTT. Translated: CASSRDRDVGLDTQYF.

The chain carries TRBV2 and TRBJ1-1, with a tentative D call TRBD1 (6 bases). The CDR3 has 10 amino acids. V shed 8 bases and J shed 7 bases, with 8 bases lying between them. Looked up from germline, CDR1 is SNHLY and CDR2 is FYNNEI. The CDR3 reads CASQGSEAFF. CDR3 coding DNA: TGTGCCAGCCAGGGGAGTGAAGCTTTCTTT.

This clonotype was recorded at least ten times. The CDR3 coding sequence is TGCAGTGCGGAACCCGGTCGTCGCACTGAAGCTTTCTTT. Protein: CSAEPGRRTEAFF. The gene calls are TRBV20-1 and TRBJ1-1; D gene uncertain. Germline values: CDR1 DFQATT, CDR2 SNEGSKA (reference sequence). V was cut by 6 bases and J by 4 bases, with 15 bases left in between. The CDR3 consists of 13 residues.

CDR3 DNA sequence: TGTGCCAGCAGTTTAAACTACGACCAGTACTTC. It specifies CASSLNYDQYF. The chain recombines TRBV11-2 with TRBJ2-5, with no clear D. Germline CDR1 SGHAT, CDR2 FQNNGV. V was pared by 6 bases and J by 10 bases, with 12 bases between. The CDR3 has 11 residues.

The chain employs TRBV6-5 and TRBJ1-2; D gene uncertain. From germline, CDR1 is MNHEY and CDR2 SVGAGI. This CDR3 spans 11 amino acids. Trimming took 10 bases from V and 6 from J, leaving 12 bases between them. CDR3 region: CANKSLNGYTF. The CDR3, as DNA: TGTGCCAACAAGAGTTTAAATGGCTACACCTTC.

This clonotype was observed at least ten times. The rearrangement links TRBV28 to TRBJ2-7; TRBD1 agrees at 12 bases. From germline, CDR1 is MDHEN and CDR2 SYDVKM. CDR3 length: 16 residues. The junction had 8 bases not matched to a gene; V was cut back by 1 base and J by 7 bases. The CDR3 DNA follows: TGTGCCAGCAGTTTATTCGCGGGACAGGGGGCAATTGAGCAGTACTTC. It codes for CASSLFAGQGAIEQYF.

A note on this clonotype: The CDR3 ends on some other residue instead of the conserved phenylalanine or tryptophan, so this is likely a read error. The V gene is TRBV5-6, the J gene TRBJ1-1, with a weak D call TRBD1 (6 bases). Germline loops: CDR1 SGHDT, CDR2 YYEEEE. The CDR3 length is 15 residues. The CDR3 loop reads CASGLDSGDYTEAFL. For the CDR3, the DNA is TGTGCCAGCGGCTTGGATTCAGGGGATTACACTGAAGCTTTCCTT.